This T cell receptor (beta chain) was identified in a study of T cell repertoires in cytomegalovirus infection. Germline V lookup: CDR1 MNHNY, CDR2 SVGAGI (reference sequence). The CDR3 contains 15 residues. V lost 2 bases and J lost 1; bases outside the gene matches: 2. MiXCR was run by TCRdb on the reads, yielding one entry per CDR3 protein. The sample has about 330,000 distinct CDR3 sequences; more than 9% are singletons. The chain joins TRBV6-6 to TRBJ1-5; 7 bases line up with TRBD1. Sequenced sample: PBMCs. This sequence was found in a human donor in good health (CMV status not recorded). Some clones in this sample may be carry-over from other donors' samples. CDR3 DNA: TGTGCCAGCAGTTACCAGGGGGGGAGCAATCAGCCCCAGCATTTT. Residues: CASSYQGGSNQPQHF.